This T cell receptor (beta chain) was identified in a study of blood T cell repertoires in COVID-19 (dated by TCRdb to 2020 to 2022). With respect to the entire study: Samples covering the acute and convalescent phases of COVID-19 were provided by collaborators in the United States, Italy and Spain. Where available, HLA class I and class II types were obtained from metadata supplied by the sample provider rather than from assay-based typing. The material from the prospective study consisted of cDNA or gDNA derived from T cells, B-cell-depleted T cells, or PBMCs. The repertoires were released in a freely available public database intended as a resource for research on the immune response to SARS-CoV-2. Deeply sampled blood TCRbeta repertoires from subjects exposed to, actively infected with, or recovered from COVID-19 were included in the dataset. The sample metadata nearly always contained a de-identified subject ID, COVID-19 status, age in years and sex. The samples were drawn from the first 160 participants of the ongoing ImmuneRACE study and from some 1,300 subjects provided by 6 global collaborators. Study-wide findings and limitations: The amount of clinical and demographic metadata varied by source and participant and was provided uncurated.

Points on this clone: Its antigen specificity is not known. Base qualities were left out, and no much larger clone turns up one base away.

TCRbeta CDR3 regions were amplified from genomic DNA by means of the immunoSEQ Assay, a bias-controlled multiplex PCR. Regarding the original processing steps: The number of nucleated cells in each sample was estimated by amplification of reference gene primers within the assay. Sequence reads were collapsed and filtered to measure the absolute abundance of every unique TCRbeta CDR3 rearrangement. For each sample, productive Simpson clonality was calculated as the square root of Simpson's diversity index across productive rearrangements. TCRdb retrieved this table from immuneACCESS and kept in-frame rearrangements only. Not all clones are present; in checked studies, unresolved V genes account for under half, and no reason is known for the remainder. V and J calls and clone size are as listed in that table; D and trimming were resolved from the DNA. The sample table lists roughly 100,000 clones, roughly 90% of them with a count of one. Approximately 3.5% of the sample comes from the top ten.

Each collaborating institution followed its own protocols to collect whole blood in K2EDTA tubes. For TCRbeta analysis, collaborators shipped samples as frozen whole blood, isolated PBMCs, or DNA extracted from either of those sample types. The CDR3, from cysteine to phenylalanine, totals 13 residues. Only the CDR3 region is kept as DNA, spanning 39 bases read in frame from base 1. Reading the germline V gene gives CDR1 MNHEY and CDR2 SVGAGI. The V end gives up 5 bases and the J end 7 bases, leaving 7 bases in the junction not matched to a gene. The origin of this receptor is a woman between 55 and 75 years old with acute or convalescent COVID-19. The sample consisted of peripheral blood. The V gene is TRBV6-5 and the J gene is TRBJ1-2; 7 bases in between match TRBD1. The CDR3: CASSLRQGGGYTF. At the DNA level, the sequence is TGTGCCAGCAGTCTCCGACAGGGTGGTGGCTACACCTTC.